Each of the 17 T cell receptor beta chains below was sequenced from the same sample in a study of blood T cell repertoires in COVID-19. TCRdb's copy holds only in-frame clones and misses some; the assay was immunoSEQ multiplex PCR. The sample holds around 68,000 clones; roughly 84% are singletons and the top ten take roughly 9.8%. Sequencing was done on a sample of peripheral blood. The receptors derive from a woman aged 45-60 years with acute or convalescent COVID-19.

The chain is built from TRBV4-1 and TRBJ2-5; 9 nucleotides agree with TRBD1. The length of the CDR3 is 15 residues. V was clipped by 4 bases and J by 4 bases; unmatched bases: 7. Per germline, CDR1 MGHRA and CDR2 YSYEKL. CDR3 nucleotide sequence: TGCGCCAGCAGCCGCGGACAGGGGCCGGGAGAGACCCAGTACTTC. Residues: CASSRGQGPGETQYF.

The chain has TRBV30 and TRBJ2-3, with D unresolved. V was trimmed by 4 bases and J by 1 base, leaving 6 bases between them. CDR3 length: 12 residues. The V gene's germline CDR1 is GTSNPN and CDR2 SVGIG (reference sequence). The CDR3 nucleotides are TGTGCCTGGATAGAGGGCACAGATACGCAGTATTTT. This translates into CAWIEGTDTQYF.

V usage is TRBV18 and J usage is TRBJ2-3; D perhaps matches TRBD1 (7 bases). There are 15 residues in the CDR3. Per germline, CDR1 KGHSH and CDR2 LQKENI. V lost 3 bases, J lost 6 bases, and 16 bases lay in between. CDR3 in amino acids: CASSPRGGGGDTQYF. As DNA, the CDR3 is TGTGCCAGCTCACCCCGTGGAGGGGGCGGTGATACGCAGTATTTT. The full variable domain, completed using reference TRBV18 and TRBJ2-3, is NAGVMQNPRHLVRRRGQEARLRCSPMKGHSHVYWYRQLPEEGLKFMVYLQKENIIDESGMPKERFSAEFPKEGPSILRIQQVVRGDSAAYFCASSPRGGGGDTQYFGPGTRLTVL.

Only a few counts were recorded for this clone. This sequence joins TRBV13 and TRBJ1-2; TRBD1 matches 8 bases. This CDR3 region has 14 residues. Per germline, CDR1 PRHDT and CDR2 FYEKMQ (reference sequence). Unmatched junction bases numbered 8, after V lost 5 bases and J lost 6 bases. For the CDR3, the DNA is TGTGCCAGCAGCGAAAGCAGGGGGCGCGATGGCTACACCTTC. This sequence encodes CASSESRGRDGYTF.

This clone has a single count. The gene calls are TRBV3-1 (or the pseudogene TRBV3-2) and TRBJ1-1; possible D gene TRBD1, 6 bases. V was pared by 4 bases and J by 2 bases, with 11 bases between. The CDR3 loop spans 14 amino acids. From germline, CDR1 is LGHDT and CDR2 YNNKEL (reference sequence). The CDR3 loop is CASSRAGANTEAFF. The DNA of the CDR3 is TGTGCCAGCAGCCGGGCGGGGGCTAACACTGAAGCTTTCTTT.

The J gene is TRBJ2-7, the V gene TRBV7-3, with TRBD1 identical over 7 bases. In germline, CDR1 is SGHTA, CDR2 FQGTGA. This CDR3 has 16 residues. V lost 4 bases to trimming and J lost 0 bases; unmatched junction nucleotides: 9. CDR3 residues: CASSSPGQPSSYEQYF. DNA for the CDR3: TGTGCCAGCAGCTCCCCGGGACAGCCTAGCTCCTACGAGCAGTACTTC. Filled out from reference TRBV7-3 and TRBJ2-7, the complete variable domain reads GAGVSQTPSNKVTEKGKYVELRCDPISGHTALYWYRQSLGQGPEFLIYFQGTGAADDSGLPNDRFFAVRPEGSVSTLKIQRTERGDSAVYLCASSSPGQPSSYEQYFGPGTRLTVT.

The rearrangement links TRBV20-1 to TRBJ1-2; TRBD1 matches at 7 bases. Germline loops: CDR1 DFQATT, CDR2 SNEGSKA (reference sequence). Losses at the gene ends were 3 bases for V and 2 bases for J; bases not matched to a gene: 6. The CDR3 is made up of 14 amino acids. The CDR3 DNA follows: TGCAGTGCTAGTCCCGGACAGGAGAACTATGGCTACACCTTC. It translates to CSASPGQENYGYTF.

The CDR3 protein is CAISESSVWNEQFF. The CDR3 DNA reads as TGTGCCATCAGTGAGTCGTCGGTTTGGAATGAGCAGTTCTTC. The J gene is TRBJ2-1, the V gene TRBV10-3; D gene unclear. Germline CDR1 and CDR2: ENHRY and SYGVKD. V was trimmed by 0 bases and J by 7 bases, leaving 10 bases between them. The CDR3 extends over 14 amino acids.

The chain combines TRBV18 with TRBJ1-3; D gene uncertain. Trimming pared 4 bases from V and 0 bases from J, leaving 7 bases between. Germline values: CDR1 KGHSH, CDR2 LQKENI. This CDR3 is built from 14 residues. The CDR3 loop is CASSRESSGNTIYF. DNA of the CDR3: TGTGCCAGCTCACGAGAAAGCTCTGGAAACACCATATATTTT.

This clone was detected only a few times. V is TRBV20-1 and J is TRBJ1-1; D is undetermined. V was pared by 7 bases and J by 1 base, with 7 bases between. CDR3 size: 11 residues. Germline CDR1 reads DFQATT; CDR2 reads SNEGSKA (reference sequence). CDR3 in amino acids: CSVPGNTEAFF. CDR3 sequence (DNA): TGCAGTGTCCCGGGGAACACTGAAGCTTTCTTT.

The chain's CDR3 is CASSPSAGATDTQYF. The DNA of the CDR3 is TGTGCCAGCTCACCGTCGGCAGGGGCCACAGATACGCAGTATTTT. The V gene is TRBV18, the J gene TRBJ2-3; a weak D match, TRBD1 (6 bases). The V end lost 3 bases, the J end lost 2 bases, and 12 bases lay between the germline ends. This CDR3 is 15 amino acids long. Germline-derived CDR1 and CDR2 are KGHSH and LQKENI.

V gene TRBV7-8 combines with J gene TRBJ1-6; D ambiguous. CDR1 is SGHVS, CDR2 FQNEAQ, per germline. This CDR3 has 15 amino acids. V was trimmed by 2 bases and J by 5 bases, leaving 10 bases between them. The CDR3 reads CASSLMTNNNSPLHF. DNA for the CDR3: TGTGCCAGCAGCTTAATGACAAATAATAATTCACCCCTCCACTTT. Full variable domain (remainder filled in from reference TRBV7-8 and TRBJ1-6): GAGVSQSPRYKVAKRGQDVALRCDPISGHVSLFWYQQALGQGPEFLTYFQNEAQLDKSGLPSDRFFAERPEGSVSTLKIQRTQQEDSAVYLCASSLMTNNNSPLHFGNGTRLTVT.

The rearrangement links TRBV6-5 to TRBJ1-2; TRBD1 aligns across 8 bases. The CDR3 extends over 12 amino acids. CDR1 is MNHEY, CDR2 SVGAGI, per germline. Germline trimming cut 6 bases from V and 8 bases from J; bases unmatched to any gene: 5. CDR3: CASSTGGKGYTF. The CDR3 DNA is TGTGCCAGCAGCACAGGGGGTAAGGGCTACACCTTC.

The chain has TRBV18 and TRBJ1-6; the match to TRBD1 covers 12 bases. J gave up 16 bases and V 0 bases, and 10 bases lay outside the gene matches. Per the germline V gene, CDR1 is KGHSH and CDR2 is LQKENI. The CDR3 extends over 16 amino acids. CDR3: CASSPPGQGAGGLLHF. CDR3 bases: TGTGCCAGCTCACCACCGGGACAGGGGGCCGGGGGTCTTCTCCACTTT.

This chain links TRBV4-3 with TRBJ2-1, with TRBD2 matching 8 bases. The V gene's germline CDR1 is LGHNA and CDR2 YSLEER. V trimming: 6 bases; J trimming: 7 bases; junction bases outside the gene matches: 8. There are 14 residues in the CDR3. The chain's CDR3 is CASSREGFQNEQFF. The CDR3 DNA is TGCGCCAGCAGTCGGGAGGGGTTCCAAAATGAGCAGTTCTTC.

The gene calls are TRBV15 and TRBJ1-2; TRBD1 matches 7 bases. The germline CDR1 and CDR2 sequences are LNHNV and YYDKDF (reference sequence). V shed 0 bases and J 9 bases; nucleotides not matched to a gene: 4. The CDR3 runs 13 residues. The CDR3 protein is CATSREGTASYTF. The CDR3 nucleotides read TGTGCCACCAGCAGAGAAGGGACAGCCAGCTACACCTTC.

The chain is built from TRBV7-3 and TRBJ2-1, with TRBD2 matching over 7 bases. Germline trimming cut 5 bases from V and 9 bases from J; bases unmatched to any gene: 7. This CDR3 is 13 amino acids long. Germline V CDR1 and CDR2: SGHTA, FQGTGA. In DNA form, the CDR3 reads TGTGCCAGCAGCCTCGGACTAGAGAGTGAGCAGTTCTTC. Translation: CASSLGLESEQFF.